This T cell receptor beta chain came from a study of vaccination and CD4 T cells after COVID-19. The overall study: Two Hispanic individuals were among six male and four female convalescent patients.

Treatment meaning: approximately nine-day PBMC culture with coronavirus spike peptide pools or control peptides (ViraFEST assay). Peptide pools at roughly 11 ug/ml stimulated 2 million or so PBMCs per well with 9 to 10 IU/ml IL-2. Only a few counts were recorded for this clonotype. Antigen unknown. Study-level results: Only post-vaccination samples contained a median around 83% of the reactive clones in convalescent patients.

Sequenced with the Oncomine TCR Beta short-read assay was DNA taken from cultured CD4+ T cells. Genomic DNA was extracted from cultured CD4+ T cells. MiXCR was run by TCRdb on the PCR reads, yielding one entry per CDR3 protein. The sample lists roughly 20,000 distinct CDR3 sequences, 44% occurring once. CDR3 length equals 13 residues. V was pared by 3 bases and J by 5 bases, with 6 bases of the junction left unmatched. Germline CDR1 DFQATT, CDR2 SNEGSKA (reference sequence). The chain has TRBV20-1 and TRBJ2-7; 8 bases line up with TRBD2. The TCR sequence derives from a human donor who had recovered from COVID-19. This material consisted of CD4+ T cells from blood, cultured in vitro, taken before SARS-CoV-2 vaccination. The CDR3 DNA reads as TGCAGTGCTAGTAGCGGGATGGGGAACGAGCAGTACTTC. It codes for CSASSGMGNEQYF.